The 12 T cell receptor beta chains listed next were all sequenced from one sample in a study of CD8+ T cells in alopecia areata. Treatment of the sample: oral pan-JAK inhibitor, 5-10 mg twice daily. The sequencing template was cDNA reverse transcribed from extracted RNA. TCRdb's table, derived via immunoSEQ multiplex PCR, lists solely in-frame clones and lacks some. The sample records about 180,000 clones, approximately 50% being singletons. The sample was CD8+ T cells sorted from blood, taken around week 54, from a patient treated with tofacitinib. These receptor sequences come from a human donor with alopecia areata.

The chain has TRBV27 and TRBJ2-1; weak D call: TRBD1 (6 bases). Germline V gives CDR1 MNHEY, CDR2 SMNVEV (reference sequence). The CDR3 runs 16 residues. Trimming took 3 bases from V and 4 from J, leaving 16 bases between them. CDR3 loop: CASSFSTGEAYNEQFF. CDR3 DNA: TGTGCCAGCAGTTTTTCGACAGGAGAAGCATACAATGAGCAGTTCTTC.

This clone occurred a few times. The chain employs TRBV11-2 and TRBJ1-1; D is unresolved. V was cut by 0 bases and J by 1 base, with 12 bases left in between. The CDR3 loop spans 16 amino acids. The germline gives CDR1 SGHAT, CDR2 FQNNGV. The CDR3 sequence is CASSLDVVGKNTEAFF. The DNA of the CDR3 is TGTGCCAGCAGCTTAGATGTGGTAGGAAAGAACACTGAAGCTTTCTTT.

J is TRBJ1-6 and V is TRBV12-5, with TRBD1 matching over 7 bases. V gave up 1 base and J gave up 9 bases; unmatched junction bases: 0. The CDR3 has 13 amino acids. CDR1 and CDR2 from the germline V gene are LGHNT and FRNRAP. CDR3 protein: CASGLDRGSPLHF. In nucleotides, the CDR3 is TGTGCTAGTGGTTTGGACAGGGGTTCACCCCTCCACTTT.

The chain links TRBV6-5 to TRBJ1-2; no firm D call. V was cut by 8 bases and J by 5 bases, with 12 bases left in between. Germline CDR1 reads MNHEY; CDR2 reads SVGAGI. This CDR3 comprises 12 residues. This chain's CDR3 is CASGQAGYGYTF. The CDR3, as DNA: TGTGCCAGCGGGCAGGCCGGGTATGGCTACACCTTC.

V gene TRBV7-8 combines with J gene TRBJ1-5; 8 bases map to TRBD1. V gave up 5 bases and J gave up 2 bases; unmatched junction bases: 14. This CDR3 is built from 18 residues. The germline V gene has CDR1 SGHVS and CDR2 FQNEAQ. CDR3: CASSPKREQGERNQPQHF. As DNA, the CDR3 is TGTGCCAGCAGCCCAAAGCGGGAACAGGGGGAGCGCAATCAGCCCCAGCATTTT.

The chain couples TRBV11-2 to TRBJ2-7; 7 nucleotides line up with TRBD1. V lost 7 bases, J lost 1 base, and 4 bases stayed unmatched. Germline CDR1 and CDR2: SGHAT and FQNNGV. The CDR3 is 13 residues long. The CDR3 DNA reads TGTGCCAGCACCCGGACAGGTTCCTACGAGCAGTACTTC. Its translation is CASTRTGSYEQYF.

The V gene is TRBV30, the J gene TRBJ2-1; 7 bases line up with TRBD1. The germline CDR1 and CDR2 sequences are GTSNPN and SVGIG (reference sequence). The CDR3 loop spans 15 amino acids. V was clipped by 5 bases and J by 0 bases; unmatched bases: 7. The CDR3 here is CAWQQGSDSYNEQFF. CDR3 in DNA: TGTGCCTGGCAACAGGGGTCCGACTCCTACAATGAGCAGTTCTTC.

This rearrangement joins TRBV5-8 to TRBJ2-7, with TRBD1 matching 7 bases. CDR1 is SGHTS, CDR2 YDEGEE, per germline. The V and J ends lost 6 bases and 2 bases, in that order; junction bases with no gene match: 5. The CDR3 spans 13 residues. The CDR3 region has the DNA TGTGCCAGCACCCGACAGGGTACCTACGAGCAGTACTTC. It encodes CASTRQGTYEQYF.

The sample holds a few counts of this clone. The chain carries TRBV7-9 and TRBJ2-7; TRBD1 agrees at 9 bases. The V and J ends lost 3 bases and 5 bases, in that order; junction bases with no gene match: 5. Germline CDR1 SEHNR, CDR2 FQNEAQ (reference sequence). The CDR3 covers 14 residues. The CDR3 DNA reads TGTGCCAGCAGCTTGAGGGACAGGGCCCACGAGCAGTACTTC. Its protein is CASSLRDRAHEQYF.

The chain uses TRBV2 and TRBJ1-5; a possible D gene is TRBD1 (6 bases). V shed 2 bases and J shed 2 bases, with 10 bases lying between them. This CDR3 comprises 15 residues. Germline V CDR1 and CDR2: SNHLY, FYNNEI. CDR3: CASSEWGQGNQPQHF. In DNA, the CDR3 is TGTGCCAGCAGTGAATGGGGGCAGGGCAATCAGCCCCAGCATTTT.

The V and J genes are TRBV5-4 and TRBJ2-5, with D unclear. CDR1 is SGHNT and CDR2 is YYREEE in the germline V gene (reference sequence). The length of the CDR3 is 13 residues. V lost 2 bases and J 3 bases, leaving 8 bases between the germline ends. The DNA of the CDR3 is TGTGCCAGCAGCTTCAGCCCCGAAGAGACCCAGTACTTC. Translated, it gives CASSFSPEETQYF.

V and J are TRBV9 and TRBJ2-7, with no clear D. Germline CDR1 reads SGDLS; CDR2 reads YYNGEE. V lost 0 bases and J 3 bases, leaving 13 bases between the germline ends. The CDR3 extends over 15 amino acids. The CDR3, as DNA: TGTGCCAGCAGCGTAGGGCCCTTAGCTCACTACGAGCAGTACTTC. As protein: CASSVGPLAHYEQYF. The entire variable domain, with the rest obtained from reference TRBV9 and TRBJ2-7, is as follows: DSGVTQTPKHLITATGQRVTLRCSPRSGDLSVYWYQQSLDQGLQFLIQYYNGEERAKGNILERFSAQQFPDLHSELNLSSLELGDSALYFCASSVGPLAHYEQYFGPGTRLTVT.